The sample holds many counts of the clone carrying this T cell receptor beta chain. What it binds is unknown. The assay was immunoSEQ multiplex PCR, and TCRdb's table has in-frame clones only and misses some. The profile covers some 23,000 clones, none occurring a single time. This entry comes from a study of T cells after posttransplantation cyclophosphamide. A marrow graft followed busulfan-fludarabine conditioning, with cyclophosphamide on days +3 and +4. CDR1 and CDR2 (germline): SQVTM, ANQGSEA. The V segment lost 5 bases and the J segment 0 bases; nucleotides outside the gene matches: 11. The CDR3 runs 18 residues. Study results and limitations: Donor CD8+ memory clones often dominated recipient blood repertoires at later times. Recipient CMV seropositivity and CMV reactivation strongly tracked TRB clonality. TRB overlap between skin or GI tissue T cells and blood was limited.

This receptor was taken from a male patient between 18 and 35 years old who received an allogeneic stem cell transplant from a related donor, was CMV-positive, and had no GVHD. These T cells may partly come from the graft donor. This rearrangement joins TRBV29-1 to TRBJ2-6; 9 nucleotides align to TRBD1. The material sequenced was PBMCs, taken after allogeneic stem cell transplant with posttransplant cyclophosphamide. The CDR3, as DNA: TGCAGCGTTAAAGGAGGTGGGACAGGGATCTCTGGGGCCAACGTCCTGACTTTC. It yields the protein CSVKGGGTGISGANVLTF.